Given below is one TCR beta chain in context. CDR1 and CDR2 from the germline V gene are SGHTA and FQGNSA. V shed 1 base and J shed 4 bases, with 8 bases lying between them. The CDR3 runs 14 residues. Survey-level immunoSEQ sequencing profiled the TCR beta repertoire. Data came from immunoSEQ multiplex PCR; TCRdb stores just in-frame clones and leaves some out. The table lists approximately 50,000 clones, over 85% of them singletons. The sequence was collected from a middle-aged man with rheumatoid arthritis. This chain uses TRBV7-2 with TRBJ2-1; D not resolved. The sample was PBMCs. CDR3 DNA sequence: TGTGCCAGCAGCTTAGATCCTCTTTACAATGAGCAGTTCTTC. Its translation: CASSLDPLYNEQFF.